These T cell receptor beta chains were read from a single sample in a study of T cells in Graves' hyperthyroidism and ophthalmopathy. Each CDR3 protein gets one entry after TCRdb re-called the multiplex PCR reads with MiXCR. The data hold a few hundred thousand distinct CDR3 sequences, with 13% to 15% observed a single time. Source material: blood. Receptor source: a woman in her 30s with Graves' ophthalmopathy. Both conserved end residues are part of each CDR3. The order of the fields is CDR3 length, V gene, clone size, D gene, J gene, CDR3 DNA, CDR3 protein. The D gene is left open where the match is weak. Only part of the rows carry a size: once, few, many, or a class if the clone is expanded.

13	TRBV20-1	few	.	TRBJ1-4	TGCAGTGCTCTTCAGGCGACTAATGAAAAACTGTTTTTT	CSALQATNEKLFF
13	TRBV29-1	.	.	TRBJ2-5	TGCAGCGTTGTATGGGGGGCAATAGAGACCCAGTACTTC	CSVVWGAIETQYF
13	TRBV2	few	.	TRBJ2-1	TGTGCCAGCTCCCCCGCCGACTACAATGAGCAGTTCTTC	CASSPADYNEQFF
16	TRBV20-1	.	.	TRBJ2-1	TGCAGTGCTAGAGAATTTGGGGCAGGGGGGGAGAATGAGCAGTTCTTC	CSAREFGAGGENEQFF
13	TRBV7-9	many	.	TRBJ2-7	TGTGCCAGCAGCCCGATGTATGGGGCCGAGCAGTACTTC	CASSPMYGAEQYF
15	TRBV20-1	.	TRBD2	TRBJ2-1	TGCAGTGCTCCCCCGACTAGCGGGGCGTACAATGAGCAGTTCTTC	CSAPPTSGAYNEQFF
14	TRBV29-1	few	.	TRBJ2-7	TGCAGCGTTGTTTCCACCTGGGCCTCCTACGAGCAGTACTTC	CSVVSTWASYEQYF
14	TRBV29-1	few	TRBD2	TRBJ2-3	TGCAGCGTTGGACTAGCGGGGTTCACAGATACGCAGTATTTT	CSVGLAGFTDTQYF
16	TRBV25-1	few	TRBD1	TRBJ2-2	TGTGCCAGCAGTCTCCATACAGGGGGAGGAACCGGGGAGCTGTTTTTT	CASSLHTGGGTGELFF
12	TRBV20-1	.	.	TRBJ2-4	TGCAGTGCTAGAATAGGGTGGAACATTCAGTACTTC	CSARIGWNIQYF
15	TRBV13	.	TRBD1	TRBJ2-1	TGTGCCAGCAGCTCGCGGGCAAGGGGGCTGAATGAGCAGTTCTTC	CASSSRARGLNEQFF
16	TRBV2	many	.	TRBJ2-1	TGTGCCAGCAGCCCACGACAGCCGAGCTCCTACAATGAGCAGTTCTTC	CASSPRQPSSYNEQFF
14	TRBV29-1	.	TRBD2	TRBJ2-7	TGCAGCGTTGAACTAGCGGTAAGCTCCTACGAGCAGTACTTC	CSVELAVSSYEQYF
18	TRBV15	many	.	TRBJ1-1	TGTGCCACCAGAATGAGACGGAGGGAGATGAGTACAAACACTGAAGCTTTCTTT	CATRMRRREMSTNTEAFF
13	TRBV12-3/TRBV12-4	many	.	TRBJ2-7	TGTGCCAGCAGTTTATCAGGGAAACGCGAGCAGTACTTC	CASSLSGKREQYF
17	TRBV18	many	TRBD1	TRBJ1-2	TGTGCCAGCTCACCCTTGGGACAGCACGAACCTAACTATGGCTACACCTTC	CASSPLGQHEPNYGYTF
14	TRBV28	.	TRBD1	TRBJ2-7	TGTGCCAGTATGGGGCCGGGGACAGGGAGGGAGCAGTACTTC	CASMGPGTGREQYF
16	TRBV5-1	many	.	TRBJ1-5	TGCGCCAGCAGCTTAGGCTTGTTGGGCAGCAATCAGCCCCAGCATTTT	CASSLGLLGSNQPQHF
14	TRBV28	many	.	TRBJ2-7	TGTGCCAGCGGGGGCGGGGGAACCTCCTACGAGCAGTACTTC	CASGGGGTSYEQYF
15	TRBV20-1	many	.	TRBJ1-3	TGCAGTGCTACTCCACCACCCTCACTTGGAAACACCATATATTTT	CSATPPPSLGNTIYF
15	TRBV6-1	many	.	TRBJ1-3	TGTGCCAGCACCTTCGACCGCAGCTCTGGAAACACCATATATTTT	CASTFDRSSGNTIYF
14	TRBV20-1	many	TRBD2	TRBJ2-1	TGCAGTGCAGAGGGACTAGCGGGGGGGGGTGAGCAGTTCTTC	CSAEGLAGGGEQFF
15	TRBV11-2	many	TRBD1	TRBJ2-3	TGTGCCAGCAGACAATCAGGGGGCCGGTCTGATACGCAGTATTTT	CASRQSGGRSDTQYF
15	TRBV11-2	many	.	TRBJ2-2	TGTGCCAGCAGCTTAGTTTCCCAGGGAGCCGGGGAGCTGTTTTTT	CASSLVSQGAGELFF
16	TRBV11-2	many	.	TRBJ2-1	TGTGCCAGCAGCCCCTTGGGGCAGGGGAGGAGTAATGAGCAGTTCTTC	CASSPLGQGRSNEQFF
17	TRBV7-6	many	.	TRBJ2-5	TGTGCCAGCACCCGGACCCGGTCGACTGGGGGCCAAGAGACCCAGTACTTC	CASTRTRSTGGQETQYF
15	TRBV12-3/TRBV12-4	many	.	TRBJ2-6	TGTGCCAGCAGTTTAAGGGGCTCAGGGGCCAACGTCCTGACTTTC	CASSLRGSGANVLTF
14	TRBV11-2	many	.	TRBJ1-6	TGTGCCAGCAGCTTGGGGGGGATTAATTCACCCCTCCACTTT	CASSLGGINSPLHF
16	TRBV11-2	many	TRBD2	TRBJ2-7	TGTGCCAGCAGCCTAGATCCCGGGGGGAGCTCCTACGAGCAGTACTTC	CASSLDPGGSSYEQYF
16	TRBV3-1	.	.	TRBJ2-3	TGTGCCAGCAGCCAAGTGGTGGGAGGCACCACAGATACGCAGTATTTT	CASSQVVGGTTDTQYF
15	TRBV9	.	.	TRBJ1-6	TGTGCCAGCAGCGCAGGGGACACCTATAATTCACCCCTCCACTTT	CASSAGDTYNSPLHF